This T cell receptor beta chain was retrieved from a study of cytomegalovirus exposure and HLA in healthy donors. Whole-study results and caveats: In a later analysis, common viral pathogens appeared linked to several of the most significant clusters. A missense variant in DCLRE1C was later tied to TCR beta V- and J-gene trimming.

Concerning this clone: The antigen is undetermined.

In the PCR, 60 Vbeta and 13 Jbeta primers were used. The assay was immunoSEQ multiplex PCR, and TCRdb's table has in-frame clones only and misses some. This table holds roughly 54,000 clones, approximately 70% found once. The CDR3 spans 18 residues. The V and J ends lost 8 bases and 2 bases, in that order; junction bases with no gene match: 14. Germline V lookup: CDR1 PRHDT, CDR2 FYEKMQ (reference sequence). Sequencing used PBMCs. The rearrangement uses TRBV13 and TRBJ2-3; 12 nucleotides align to TRBD2. This TCR was sampled from a woman aged 55 to 70 in good health and CMV-seropositive. The CDR3 protein is CASALWLAGGPDTDTQYF. The CDR3 DNA reads TGTGCCAGCGCCCTGTGGCTAGCGGGGGGGCCTGACACAGATACGCAGTATTTT.